This record looks at one TCR beta chain sequence and its context. The assay was immunoSEQ multiplex PCR, and TCRdb's table has in-frame clones only and misses some. The sample carries tens of thousands of clones, more than 75% recorded once. This entry comes from a study of OX40 agonist ivuxolimab in advanced cancers. V shed 0 bases and J 4 bases; nucleotides not matched to a gene: 14. The CDR3 has 18 residues. Germline CDR1 reads LNHNV; CDR2 reads YYDKDF (reference sequence). This sequence joins TRBV15 and TRBJ2-5, with 7 bases fitting TRBD2. This TCR came from an adult with an advanced solid tumor such as melanoma, head and neck, liver or kidney cancer. The sequencing used CD4+ or CD8+ T cells sorted from blood, collected in a trial of the OX40 agonist ivuxolimab. The CDR3 DNA is TGTGCCACCAGCAGAGATTTAGCGGGCGACCCCGGGCCAGAGACCCAGTACTTC. This translates into CATSRDLAGDPGPETQYF.